A single TCR beta chain is shown here with its context. The target antigen is unknown. The germline gene is not matched at one end of the junction; a read error may be the cause. These data originate in a study of T cell repertoires in cytomegalovirus infection. Study in general: CMV infection and matching HLA type were both indicated by public TCR beta signatures.

Study-level points and caveats: Carriers of CMV plus the relevant HLA were identified by cumulative public TCR beta family frequency.

This CDR3 spans 15 amino acids. The germline V gene has CDR1 MNHEY and CDR2 SMNVEV (reference sequence). Using its own MiXCR run on the reads, TCRdb lists one record per CDR3 protein. The table lists about 500,000 distinct CDR3 sequences, 25% to 35% of them singletons, with roughly a sixth in the top ten. The J gene is TRBJ1-1, the V gene TRBV27, with TRBD1 matching over 9 bases. The specimen was cultured PBMCs, collected from culture after CMV antigen stimulation. The receptor was derived from a human donor in good health (CMV status not recorded). Some clones in this sample may be carry-over from other donors' samples. The CDR3 region is CASSFVGQGGTETFF. The CDR3 nucleotides read TGTGCCAGCAGTTTTGTGGGACAGGGAGGGACTGAAACTTTCTTT.